These 8 T cell receptor beta chains came from one sample sequenced in a study of human T cells and chemical hapten exposure. One entry per CDR3 protein results from TCRdb running MiXCR on the RACE reads. The sample records about 380,000 distinct CDR3 sequences, approximately 5% being singletons. Time point indicated: pre-sensitization, week 0. As for treatment: therapeutic diphenylcyclopropenone sensitization with weekly scalp DPC. The input for sequencing was whole blood, taken in connection with sensitization to the hapten diphenylcyclopropenone (DPC). Source of these receptors: a woman in her forties or fifties with alopecia areata. Some clones in this sample may be carry-over from other donors' samples.

This clonotype was observed many times. The chain employs TRBV20-1 and TRBJ2-2; no clear D gene. Germline V lookup: CDR1 DFQATT, CDR2 SNEGSKA (reference sequence). Trimming took 5 bases from V and 7 from J, leaving 5 bases between them. This CDR3 spans 10 amino acids. The CDR3 DNA is TGCAGTGCTTGGAGCGGGGAGCTGTTTTTT. Protein product: CSAWSGELFF.

This clonotype was counted a few times. V gene TRBV20-1 combines with J gene TRBJ1-4; D remains unclear. Trimming took 1 base from V and 5 from J, leaving 8 bases between them. Germline V gene data show CDR1 as DFQATT and CDR2 as SNEGSKA (reference sequence). The CDR3 runs to 13 residues. The CDR3 nucleotides are TGCAGTGCTAGAGTGAGAAGGAATGAAAAACTGTTTTTT. Its translation: CSARVRRNEKLFF.

The chain carries TRBV10-1 and TRBJ1-1; D is undetermined. This CDR3 has 8 amino acids. The V end lost 6 bases, the J end lost 12 bases, and 5 bases lay between the germline ends. The germline gives CDR1 WNHNN, CDR2 SYGVQD (reference sequence). CDR3 loop: CASREPFF. DNA of the CDR3: TGCGCCAGCAGGGAGCCTTTCTTT.

This clonotype was found a few times. The rearrangement links TRBV12-3 or TRBV12-4 to TRBJ2-1; no reliable D call. CDR3 length equals 12 residues. The ends were cut back, 4 bases at V and 8 bases at J, with 9 bases in the middle. The CDR3 spells CASSYSGYEQFF. CDR3 nucleotide sequence: TGTGCCAGCAGTTATAGTGGATATGAGCAGTTCTTC.

The DNA of the CDR3 is TGTGCCAGCAGCCCCGGGACTAGCGGGAGACCGCAGTTCTTC. As protein: CASSPGTSGRPQFF. This sequence joins TRBV9 and TRBJ2-1, with 14 bases matching TRBD2. V lost 4 bases to trimming and J lost 12 bases; unmatched junction nucleotides: 6. This CDR3 region has 14 residues. Germline V gene sequence: CDR1 SGDLS, CDR2 YYNGEE.

V usage is TRBV6-5 and J usage is TRBJ1-1, with a tentative D call TRBD1 (5 bases). This CDR3 region has 14 residues. Deletions cut 1 base from V and 8 bases from J, with 14 bases between. The germline V gene encodes CDR1 MNHEY and CDR2 SVGAGI. The CDR3 nucleotides read TGTGCCAGCAGTTACTTCGAAAGGGGTATAGAAGCTTTCTTT. Protein: CASSYFERGIEAFF.

This rearrangement joins TRBV6-1 to TRBJ1-2; tentatively, D is TRBD1 (5 bases). V was cut by 0 bases and J by 4 bases, with 9 bases left in between. This CDR3 region has 14 residues. Germline V gene lookup returns CDR1 MNHNS and CDR2 SASEGT. The CDR3 DNA reads as TGTGCCAGCAGTGAAGCGGGACCGCTCTATGGCTACACCTTC. It translates to CASSEAGPLYGYTF.

Note on this clonotype: A much bigger clone sits one base away, suggesting this may be a read error. The chain uses TRBV7-8 and TRBJ1-5, with D hard to call. Trimming left V 3 bases short and J 1 base short, with 4 bases between. CDR3 length equals 13 residues. Germline V gene data show CDR1 as SGHVS and CDR2 as FQNEAQ. The CDR3 DNA is TGTGCCAGCAGCTTCGACAGCAATCAGCCCCAGCATTTT. Amino acids: CASSFDSNQPQHF.